This TCR beta chain is from a study of cytomegalovirus exposure and HLA in healthy donors. Study summary: Sequencing of 150 million to 200 million T cells in an earlier analysis found under 120 million unique TCR beta sequences. Study-level findings and limits: TCR beta V- and J-gene trimming was later associated with a missense DCLRE1C variant. Indistinguishable V segments such as TRBV6-2 and TRBV6-3 were excluded.

Primers: 60 Vbeta forward and 13 Jbeta reverse. The repertoire was sequenced with immunoSEQ multiplex PCR; TCRdb's copy has only in-frame clones and lacks some. The table records about 85,000 clones, 75% to 90% of them present only once. This CDR3 comprises 12 residues. V was clipped by 5 bases and J by 6 bases, with 14 bases between them. Per germline, CDR1 GTSNPN and CDR2 SVGIG (reference sequence). As for this clone: The antigen remains unidentified.

V usage is TRBV30 and J usage is TRBJ2-7; D is perhaps TRBD2 (6 bases). Material: PBMCs. The clonotype was recovered from a man aged 50-60 years in good health and CMV-seropositive. The chain's CDR3 is CAWGGLDSEQYF. The CDR3 DNA follows: TGTGCCTGGGGAGGGCTAGATAGCGAGCAGTACTTC.